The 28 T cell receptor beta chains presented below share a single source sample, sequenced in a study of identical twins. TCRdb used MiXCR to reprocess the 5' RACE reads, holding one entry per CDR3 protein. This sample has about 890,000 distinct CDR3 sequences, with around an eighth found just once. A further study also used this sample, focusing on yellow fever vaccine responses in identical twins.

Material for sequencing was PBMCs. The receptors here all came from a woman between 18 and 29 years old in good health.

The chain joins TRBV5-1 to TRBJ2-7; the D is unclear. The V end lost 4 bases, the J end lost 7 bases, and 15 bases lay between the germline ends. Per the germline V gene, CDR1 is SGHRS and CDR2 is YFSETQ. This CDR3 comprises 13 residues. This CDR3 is CASSPGNMGEQYF. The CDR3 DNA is TGCGCCAGCAGCCCTGGCAATATGGGTGAGCAGTACTTC.

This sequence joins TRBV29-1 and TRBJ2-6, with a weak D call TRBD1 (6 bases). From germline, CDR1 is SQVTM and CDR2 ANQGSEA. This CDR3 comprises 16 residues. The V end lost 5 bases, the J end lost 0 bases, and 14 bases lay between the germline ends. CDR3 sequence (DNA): TGCAGCGTTCACTCGGACAGCCCCTCTGGGGCCAACGTCCTGACTTTC. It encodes CSVHSDSPSGANVLTF.

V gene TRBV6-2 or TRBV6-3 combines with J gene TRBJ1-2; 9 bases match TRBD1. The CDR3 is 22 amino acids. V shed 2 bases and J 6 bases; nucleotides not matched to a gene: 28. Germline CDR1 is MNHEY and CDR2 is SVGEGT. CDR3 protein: CASSYGPGQGSKFLGLGNGYTF. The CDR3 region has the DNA TGTGCCAGCAGTTACGGTCCCGGACAGGGGAGCAAGTTTTTGGGGCTCGGGAATGGCTACACCTTC.

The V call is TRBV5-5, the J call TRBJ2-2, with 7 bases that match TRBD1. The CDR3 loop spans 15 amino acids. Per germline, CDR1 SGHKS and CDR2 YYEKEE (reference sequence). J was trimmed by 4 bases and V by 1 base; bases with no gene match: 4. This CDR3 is CASSLTGASTGELFF. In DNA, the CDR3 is TGTGCCAGCAGCTTGACAGGGGCGAGCACCGGGGAGCTGTTTTTT.

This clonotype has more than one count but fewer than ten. For the CDR3, the DNA is TGTGCCAGCAGTTACTCCCGACAATGGATTGCGAACACCGGGGAGCTGTTTTTT. This sequence encodes CASSYSRQWIANTGELFF. This sequence joins TRBV6-5 and TRBJ2-2; unclear D gene. The CDR3 loop spans 18 amino acids. Between the trimmed V and J ends, which lost 0 bases and 0 bases, there was a span of 14 bases. CDR1 and CDR2 from the germline V gene are MNHEY and SVGAGI.

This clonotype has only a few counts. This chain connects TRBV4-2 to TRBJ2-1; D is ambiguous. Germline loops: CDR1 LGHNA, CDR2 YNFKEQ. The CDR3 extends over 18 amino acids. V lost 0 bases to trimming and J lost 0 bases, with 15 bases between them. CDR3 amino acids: CASSQDSPAATSYNEQFF. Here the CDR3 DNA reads TGTGCCAGCAGCCAAGATTCCCCGGCCGCCACCTCCTACAATGAGCAGTTCTTC.

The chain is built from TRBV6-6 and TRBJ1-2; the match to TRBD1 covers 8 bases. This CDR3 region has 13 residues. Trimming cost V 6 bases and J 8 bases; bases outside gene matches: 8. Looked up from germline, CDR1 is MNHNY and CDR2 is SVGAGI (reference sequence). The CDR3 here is CASSKTGDNGYTF. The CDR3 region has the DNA TGTGCCAGCAGCAAGACAGGGGATAACGGCTACACCTTC.

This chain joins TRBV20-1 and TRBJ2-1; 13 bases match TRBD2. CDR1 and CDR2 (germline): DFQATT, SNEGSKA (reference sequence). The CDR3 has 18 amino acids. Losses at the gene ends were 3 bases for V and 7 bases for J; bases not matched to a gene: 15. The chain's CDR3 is CSASLGLAGDPDTNEQFF. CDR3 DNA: TGCAGTGCTAGCCTTGGACTAGCGGGAGACCCAGATACAAATGAGCAGTTCTTC.

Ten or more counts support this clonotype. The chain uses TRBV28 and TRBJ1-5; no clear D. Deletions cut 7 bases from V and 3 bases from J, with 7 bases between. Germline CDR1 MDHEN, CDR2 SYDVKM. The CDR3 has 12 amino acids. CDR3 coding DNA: TGTGCCAGCATGGACGCCAATCAGCCCCAGCATTTT. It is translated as CASMDANQPQHF.

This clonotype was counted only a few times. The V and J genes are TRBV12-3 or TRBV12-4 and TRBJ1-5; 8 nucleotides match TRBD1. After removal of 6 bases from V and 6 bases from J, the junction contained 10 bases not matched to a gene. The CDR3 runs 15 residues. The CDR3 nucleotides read TGTGCCAGCAGCCTGGACAGGGAAGGAGGTCAGCCCCAGCATTTT. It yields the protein CASSLDREGGQPQHF.

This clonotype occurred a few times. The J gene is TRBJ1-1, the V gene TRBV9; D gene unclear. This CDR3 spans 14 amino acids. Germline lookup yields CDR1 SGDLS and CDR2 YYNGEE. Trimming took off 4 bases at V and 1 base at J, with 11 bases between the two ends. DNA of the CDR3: TGTGCCAGCAGCTCTTCTACCGGGAACACTGAAGCTTTCTTT. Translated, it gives CASSSSTGNTEAFF.

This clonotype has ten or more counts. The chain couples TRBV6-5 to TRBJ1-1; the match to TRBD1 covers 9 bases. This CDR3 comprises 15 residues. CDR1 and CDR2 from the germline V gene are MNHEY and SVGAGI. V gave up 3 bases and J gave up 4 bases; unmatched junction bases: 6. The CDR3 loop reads CASSYSGQGITEAFF. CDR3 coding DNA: TGTGCCAGCAGTTATTCAGGACAGGGGATCACTGAAGCTTTCTTT.

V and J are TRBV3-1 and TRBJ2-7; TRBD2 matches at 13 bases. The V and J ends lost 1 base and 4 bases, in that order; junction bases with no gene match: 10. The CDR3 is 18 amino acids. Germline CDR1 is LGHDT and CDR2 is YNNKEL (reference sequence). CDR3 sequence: CASSQVPFGLAGAYEQYF. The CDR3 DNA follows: TGTGCCAGCAGCCAAGTCCCTTTCGGACTAGCGGGAGCATACGAGCAGTACTTC.

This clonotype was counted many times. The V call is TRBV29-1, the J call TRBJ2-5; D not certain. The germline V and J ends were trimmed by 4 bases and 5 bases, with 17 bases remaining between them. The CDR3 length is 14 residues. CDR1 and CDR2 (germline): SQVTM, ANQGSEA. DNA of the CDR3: TGCAGCGTTGCACCCGGACGGGTGGGGGAGACCCAGTACTTC. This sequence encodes CSVAPGRVGETQYF.

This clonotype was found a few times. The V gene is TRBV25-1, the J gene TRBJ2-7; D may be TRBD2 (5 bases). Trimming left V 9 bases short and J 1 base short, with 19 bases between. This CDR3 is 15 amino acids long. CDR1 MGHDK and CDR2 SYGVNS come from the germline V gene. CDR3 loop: CARLTGSGNSYEQYF. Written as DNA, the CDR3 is TGTGCCAGGCTCACGGGGAGCGGCAATTCCTACGAGCAGTACTTC.

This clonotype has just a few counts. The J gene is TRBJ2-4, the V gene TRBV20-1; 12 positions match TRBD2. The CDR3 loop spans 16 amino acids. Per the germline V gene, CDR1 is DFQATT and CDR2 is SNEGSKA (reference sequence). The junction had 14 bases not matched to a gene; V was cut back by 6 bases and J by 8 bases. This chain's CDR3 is CSASLTSGSGGDIQYF. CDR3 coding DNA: TGCAGTGCCTCACTGACTAGCGGGAGTGGGGGGGACATTCAGTACTTC.

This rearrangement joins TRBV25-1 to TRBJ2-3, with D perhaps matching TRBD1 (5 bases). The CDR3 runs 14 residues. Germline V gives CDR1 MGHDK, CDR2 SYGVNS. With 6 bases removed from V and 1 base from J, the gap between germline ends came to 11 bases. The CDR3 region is CASREGVGTDTQYF. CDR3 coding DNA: TGTGCCAGCAGAGAAGGGGTGGGCACAGATACGCAGTATTTT.

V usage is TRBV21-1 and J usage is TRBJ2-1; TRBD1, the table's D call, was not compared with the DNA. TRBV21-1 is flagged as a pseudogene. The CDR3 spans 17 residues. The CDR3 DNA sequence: TGTGCCAGCAGCAACCCTCGGGGGAGGGGCTCCTACAATGAGCAGTTCTTC. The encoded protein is CASSNPRGRGSYNEQFF.

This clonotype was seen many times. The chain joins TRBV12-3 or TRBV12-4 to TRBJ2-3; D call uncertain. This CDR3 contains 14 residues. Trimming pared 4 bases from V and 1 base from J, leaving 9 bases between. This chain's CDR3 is CASSSRLGTDTQYF. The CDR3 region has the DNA TGTGCCAGCAGTTCGCGTTTAGGCACAGATACGCAGTATTTT.

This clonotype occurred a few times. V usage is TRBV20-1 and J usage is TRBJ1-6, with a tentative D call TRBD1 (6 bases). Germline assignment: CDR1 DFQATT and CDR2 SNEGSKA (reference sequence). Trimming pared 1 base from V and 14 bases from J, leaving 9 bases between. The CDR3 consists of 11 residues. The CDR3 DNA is TGCAGTGCTAGAGCAGGGGAATCCCTCCACTTT. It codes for CSARAGESLHF.

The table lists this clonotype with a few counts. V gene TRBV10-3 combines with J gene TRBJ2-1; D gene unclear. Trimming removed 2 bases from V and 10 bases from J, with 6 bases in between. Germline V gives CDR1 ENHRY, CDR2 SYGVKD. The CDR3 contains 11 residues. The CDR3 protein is CAISEGPEQFF. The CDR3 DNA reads TGTGCCATCAGTGAGGGTCCCGAGCAGTTCTTC.

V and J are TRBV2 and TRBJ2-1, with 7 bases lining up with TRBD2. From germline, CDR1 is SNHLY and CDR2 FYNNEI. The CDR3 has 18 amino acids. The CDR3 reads CTISFWGGLGSGVDEQFF. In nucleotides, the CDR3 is TGTACCATCAGTTTCTGGGGTGGGCTCGGGAGCGGGGTTGATGAGCAGTTCTTC. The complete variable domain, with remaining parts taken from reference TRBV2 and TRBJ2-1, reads EPEVTQTPSHQVTQMGQEVILRCVPISNHLYFYWYRQILGQKVEFLVSFYNNEISEKSEIFDDQFSVERPDGSNFTLKIRSTKLEDSAMYFCTISFWGGLGSGVDEQFFGPGTRLTVL.

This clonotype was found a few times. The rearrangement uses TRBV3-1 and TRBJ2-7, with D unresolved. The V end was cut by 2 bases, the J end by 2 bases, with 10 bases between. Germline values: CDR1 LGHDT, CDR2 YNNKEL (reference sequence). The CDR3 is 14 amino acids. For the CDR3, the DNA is TGTGCCAGCAGCCAAAAGCTAACCACCTACGAGCAGTACTTC. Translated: CASSQKLTTYEQYF.

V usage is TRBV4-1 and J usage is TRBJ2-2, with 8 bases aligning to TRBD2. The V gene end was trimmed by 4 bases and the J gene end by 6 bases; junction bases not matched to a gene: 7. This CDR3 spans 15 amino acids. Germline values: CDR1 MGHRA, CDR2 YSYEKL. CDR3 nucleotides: TGCGCCAGCAGCCCAGGTCGGGGGGGACCCGGGGAGCTGTTTTTT. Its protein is CASSPGRGGPGELFF.

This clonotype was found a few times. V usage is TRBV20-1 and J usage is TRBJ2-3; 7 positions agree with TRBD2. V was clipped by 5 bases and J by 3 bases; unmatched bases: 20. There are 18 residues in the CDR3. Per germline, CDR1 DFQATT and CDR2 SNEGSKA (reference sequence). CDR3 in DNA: TGCAGTGCTCCAACAACGCAACTCTCTAGCGGAGCAACAGATACGCAGTATTTT. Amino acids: CSAPTTQLSSGATDTQYF.

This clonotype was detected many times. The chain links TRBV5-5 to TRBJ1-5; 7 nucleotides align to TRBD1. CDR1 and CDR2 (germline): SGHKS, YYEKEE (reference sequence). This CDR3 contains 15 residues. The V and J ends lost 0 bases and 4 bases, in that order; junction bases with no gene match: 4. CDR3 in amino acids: CASSLGDSFNQPQHF. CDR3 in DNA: TGTGCCAGCAGCTTGGGGGACAGCTTTAATCAGCCCCAGCATTTT.

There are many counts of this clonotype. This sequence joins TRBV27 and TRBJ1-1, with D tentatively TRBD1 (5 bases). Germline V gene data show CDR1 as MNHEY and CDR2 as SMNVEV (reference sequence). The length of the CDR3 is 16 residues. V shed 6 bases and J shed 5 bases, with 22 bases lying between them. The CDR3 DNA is TGTGCCAGCAGCAAACACGGGGGAGGTTGGGGGACTGAAGCTTTCTTT. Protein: CASSKHGGGWGTEAFF.

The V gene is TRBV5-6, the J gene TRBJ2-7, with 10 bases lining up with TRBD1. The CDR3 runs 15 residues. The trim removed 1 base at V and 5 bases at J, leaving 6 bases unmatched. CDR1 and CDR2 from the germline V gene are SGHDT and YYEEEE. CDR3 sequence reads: CASSLIGTGDNEQYF. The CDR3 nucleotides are TGTGCCAGCAGCTTGATTGGGACAGGGGATAACGAGCAGTACTTC.